This is a list of T cell receptor beta chains from one sample in a study of blood T cells in healthy people across ages. A single record per CDR3 protein comes from TCRdb applying MiXCR to the 5' RACE reads. The table has 1 million to 1.2 million distinct CDR3 sequences, around two fifths seen once; the top ten hold about an eighth. Input material: blood. The source of these receptors is a young man in good health. CDR3s include the opening cysteine and the closing phenylalanine or tryptophan. The D gene is left open where the match is weak. Expanded clones are given a class, and other clones once, few, many or no size at all.

CDR3 length	V gene	D gene	clone size	J gene	CDR3 DNA	CDR3 protein
12	TRBV7-9	-	-	TRBJ1-1	TGTGCCAGCAGCTTAGAGAGAAGGCAAGCTTTCTTT	CASSLERRQAFF
16	TRBV20-1	TRBD1	-	TRBJ1-5	TGCAGTGCTACCCCTCACAGGGGAAATAGCAATCAGCCCCAGCATTTT	CSATPHRGNSNQPQHF
15	TRBV20-1	-	few	TRBJ2-2	TGCAGTGCTAGCTCGAGGCGAGGAAACACCGGGGAGCTGTTTTTT	CSASSRRGNTGELFF
12	TRBV4-2	-	few	TRBJ1-5	TGTGCCAGCAGCCAAGATCGGAAGCCCCAGCATTTT	CASSQDRKPQHF
15	TRBV20-1	-	-	TRBJ2-6	TGCAGTGCTAGACGAGGGGGCTCTGGGGCCAACGTCCTGACTTTC	CSARRGGSGANVLTF
17	TRBV6-2/TRBV6-3	-	few	TRBJ2-3	TGTGCCAGCAGTTACTCCACAGTTGGACAGCCCACAGATACGCAGTATTTT	CASSYSTVGQPTDTQYF
15	TRBV4-1	TRBD2	-	TRBJ2-7	TGCGCCAGCAGCCTAGGGACTAGCGCTAACTACGAGCAGTACTTC	CASSLGTSANYEQYF
14	TRBV28	-	-	TRBJ1-5	TGTGCCAGCACCCTCGTAGAGTTCCGGCAGCCCCAGCATTTT	CASTLVEFRQPQHF
15	TRBV5-1	TRBD1	-	TRBJ2-7	TGCGCCAGCAGCTTGTTAGGACAGGGGGCCAGAGAGCAGTACTTC	CASSLLGQGAREQYF
12	TRBV7-2	-	-	TRBJ1-1	TGTGCCAGCAGCTCTGGGAAGTTCGGAGCTTTCTTT	CASSSGKFGAFF
16	TRBV25-1	-	-	TRBJ2-5	TGTGCCAGCAGTGGTGACAGGCGGGGGATTTACAATGAGCAGTACTTC	CASSGDRRGIYNEQYF
13	TRBV19	-	-	TRBJ1-2	TGTGCCAGTACCCCACAGGGCACACCCGGCTACACCTTC	CASTPQGTPGYTF
14	TRBV7-2	-	once	TRBJ2-1	TGTGCCAGCAGCCCCCACAGGGTGAACAATGAGCAGTTCTTC	CASSPHRVNNEQFF
14	TRBV5-1	-	few	TRBJ1-2	TGCGCCAGCAGCCAGTCACAGGAAGGCTATGGCTACACCTTC	CASSQSQEGYGYTF
15	TRBV4-3	-	-	TRBJ2-2	TGCGCCAGCAGCCAAGTACGGGGACCCACCGGGGAGCTGTTTTTT	CASSQVRGPTGELFF
14	TRBV28	-	-	TRBJ2-2	TGTGCCAGCGTCCAACCTAGGGTCACCGGGGAGCTGTTTTTT	CASVQPRVTGELFF
15	TRBV20-1	TRBD2	few	TRBJ2-1	TGCAGTGCTACTGGGGGGGAAAGCTCCTACAATGAGCAGTTCTTC	CSATGGESSYNEQFF
15	TRBV12-3/TRBV12-4	TRBD1	-	TRBJ1-2	TGTGCCAGCAGTGAATTTCCAGGGGGAAGCTATGGCTACACCTTC	CASSEFPGGSYGYTF
13	TRBV2	-	-	TRBJ2-1	TGTGCCAGCGAATCAGGGTCTAGAGAGACCCAGTTCTTC	CASESGSRETQFF
11	TRBV20-1	-	-	TRBJ1-2	TGCAGTGCTACCCAGACAGCTGGCTACACCTTC	CSATQTAGYTF
13	TRBV5-1	-	few	TRBJ1-2	TGCGCCAGCCAGTCGACAGAGAACTATGGCTACACCTTC	CASQSTENYGYTF
16	TRBV4-3	-	-	TRBJ2-3	TGCGCCAGCAGCCAATTTGCGGGGGCCCACACAGATACGCAGTATTTT	CASSQFAGAHTDTQYF
18	TRBV7-2	TRBD2	-	TRBJ2-3	TGTGCCAGCAGCTTAGTGGTAGCGGGGGGGCGAGGCACAGATACGCAGTATTTT	CASSLVVAGGRGTDTQYF
16	TRBV7-9	-	-	TRBJ1-4	TGTGCCAGCAGCCTCCTCCAGGGGATGAGTACGGAAAAACTGTTTTTT	CASSLLQGMSTEKLFF
13	TRBV30	-	few	TRBJ1-1	TGTGCCTGGAGTTCAACAGGGTACACTGAAGCTTTCTTT	CAWSSTGYTEAFF
14	TRBV29-1	TRBD1	-	TRBJ2-7	TGCAGCGTTGTTAACAGGGGGCAGTCCTTCGAGCAGTACTTC	CSVVNRGQSFEQYF
13	TRBV20-1	TRBD2	-	TRBJ2-1	TGCAGTGTGACTAGCGGGGGCCACAATGAGCAGTTCTTC	CSVTSGGHNEQFF
14	TRBV6-2/TRBV6-3	-	many	TRBJ1-2	TGTGCCAGCAGTTTCACCGGGAGCAACTATGGCTACACCTTC	CASSFTGSNYGYTF
19	TRBV10-3	-	-	TRBJ1-2	TGTGCCACGACACCTGGACAGATCATCCCCCCTTTAGCTAACTATGGCTACACCTTC	CATTPGQIIPPLANYGYTF
12	TRBV6-5	-	-	TRBJ1-2	TGTGCCAGCATGTCAGGGATCTATGGCTACACCTTC	CASMSGIYGYTF
14	TRBV20-1	-	-	TRBJ1-4	TGCAGTGGCACCCCGGACAGCGGGAATGAAAAACTGTTTTTT	CSGTPDSGNEKLFF
13	TRBV30	TRBD1	-	TRBJ1-2	TGTGCCTGGAGAAAGACAGGGTATTATGGCTACACCTTC	CAWRKTGYYGYTF
14	TRBV27	-	few	TRBJ2-6	TGTGCCAGCAGCTATTGGCCTGGGGCCAACGTCCTGACTTTC	CASSYWPGANVLTF
12	TRBV6-6	-	-	TRBJ2-7	TGTGCCAGCAGGTTACAGGACTACGAGCAGTACTTC	CASRLQDYEQYF
16	TRBV20-1	-	-	TRBJ1-5	TGCAGTGCTAGGGGGGAACAGGGTCATAGCAATCAGCCCCAGCATTTT	CSARGEQGHSNQPQHF
13	TRBV2	-	-	TRBJ1-1	TGTGCCAGCAGCCTAAAACACCGCACTGAAGCTTTCTTT	CASSLKHRTEAFF
16	TRBV7-9	-	few	TRBJ2-1	TGTGCCAGCAGCTCCTTCGACAGGAGCTCCTACAATGAGCAGTTCTTC	CASSSFDRSSYNEQFF
16	TRBV7-2	-	few	TRBJ1-2	TGTGCCAGCAGCCCAAGATGGCAGTCACCAGAACATGGCTACACCTTC	CASSPRWQSPEHGYTF
15	TRBV20-1	TRBD2	-	TRBJ2-3	TGCAGTGCTAGAGAGGGCGGGGGTCCTACAGATACGCAGTATTTT	CSAREGGGPTDTQYF
13	TRBV12-3/TRBV12-4	TRBD1	-	TRBJ2-7	TGTGCCAGCAGTCCGACAGGGGTTCACGAGCAGTACTTC	CASSPTGVHEQYF
15	TRBV5-1	TRBD1	-	TRBJ1-2	TGCGCCAGCAGCGTAACCGGGACAGGGGACTATGGCTACACCTTC	CASSVTGTGDYGYTF
17	TRBV5-1	TRBD2	-	TRBJ2-1	TGCGCCAGCAGCTTGGATAAGCGGGGGGGCGGCTACAATGAGCAGTTCTTC	CASSLDKRGGGYNEQFF
13	TRBV7-6	-	-	TRBJ1-1	TGTGCCAGCAGCTACTGGCAGGACACTGAAGCTTTCTTT	CASSYWQDTEAFF
15	TRBV12-3/TRBV12-4	TRBD1	-	TRBJ1-5	TGTGCCAGCACCTCCGGACAGGGAGGTCGTCAGCCCCAGCATTTT	CASTSGQGGRQPQHF
15	TRBV6-4	TRBD1	-	TRBJ2-1	TGTGCCAGCAGTGACCAGGGGGCGTTTTGTGTTGAGCAGTTCTTC	CASSDQGAFCVEQFF
15	TRBV20-1	TRBD2	-	TRBJ2-1	TGCAGTGCTACTAGCGGGGGGAGCTCCTACAATGGGCAGTTCTTC	CSATSGGSSYNGQFF
12	TRBV12-5	-	few	TRBJ2-7	TGTGCTAGTGGTTCCCAATTCTACGAGCAGTACTTC	CASGSQFYEQYF
16	TRBV9	-	few	TRBJ2-7	TGTGCCAGCAGCGCCGCCGAGGGACCCAGCATCTACGAGCAGTACTTC	CASSAAEGPSIYEQYF
14	TRBV6-5	-	-	TRBJ1-1	TGTGCCAGCTTCCCCGACACACTGAACACTGAAGCTTTCTTT	CASFPDTLNTEAFF
13	TRBV20-1	TRBD1	few	TRBJ1-4	TGCAGTGCTAGTGCGGGACAGGTTCAAAAACTGTTTTTT	CSASAGQVQKLFF
15	TRBV6-6	TRBD1	-	TRBJ2-1	TGTGCCAGCAGTTCCTCCGGGACAGGCTACAGTGAGCAGTTCTTC	CASSSSGTGYSEQFF
15	TRBV11-2	-	-	TRBJ1-1	TGTGCCAGCAGCTTACTGGTATTGGGGAACACTGAAGCTTTCTTT	CASSLLVLGNTEAFF
15	TRBV24-1	-	few	TRBJ2-1	TGTGCCACCAGTGACAGGTCCAGCTCCTACAATGAGCAGTTCTTC	CATSDRSSSYNEQFF
15	TRBV27	-	few	TRBJ2-3	TGTGCCAGCAGCCCCATTGAGTTAAGCACAGATACGCAGTATTTT	CASSPIELSTDTQYF
11	TRBV12-3/TRBV12-4	-	once	TRBJ2-5	TGTGCCTCCAAGGGAGGAGGGACCCAGTACTTC	CASKGGGTQYF
17	TRBV4-3	TRBD1	many	TRBJ2-1	TGCGCCAGCAGCCAAGAAGCGGGACAGGGAACCTACAATGAGCAGTTCTTC	CASSQEAGQGTYNEQFF
13	TRBV20-1	-	-	TRBJ1-5	TGCAGTGCTAGAGTATTAGGTATCCGGCCCCAGCATTTT	CSARVLGIRPQHF
13	TRBV30	-	few	TRBJ1-2	TGTGCCTGGAGTGTCGGGTGGGACTATGGCTACACCTTC	CAWSVGWDYGYTF
15	TRBV27	TRBD1	-	TRBJ2-7	TGTGCCAGCTCTCCTGGGACAGGGCCATCCTACGAGCAGTACTTC	CASSPGTGPSYEQYF
15	TRBV4-1	-	few	TRBJ2-7	TGCGCCAGCAGCCAAGATGTATTGGACACATACGAGCAGTACTTC	CASSQDVLDTYEQYF